What follows is one T cell receptor (beta chain) and its context. What it binds is not known. This entry comes from a study of response to subunit inactivated influenza vaccine. Whole-study results and caveats: It was the authors' suggestion that each seasonal influenza vaccination recruits few new T cells.

TCRdb analysed the RT-PCR reads with MiXCR anew, one entry per CDR3 protein. The table shows approximately 700,000 distinct CDR3 sequences, with around 14% occurring only once. Germline CDR1 reads LGHNA; CDR2 reads YSLEER. Unmatched junction bases numbered 7, after V lost 1 base and J lost 4 bases. CDR3 length: 16 residues. The material was PBMCs from blood, obtained around 14 days before vaccination. The origin of this receptor is a man in his forties or fifties who received an inactivated influenza vaccine. The chain links TRBV4-3 to TRBJ1-1; TRBD1 matches at 9 bases. CDR3 residues: CASSQATGGWRTEAFF. The CDR3 region has the DNA TGCGCCAGCAGCCAAGCTACAGGGGGCTGGCGCACTGAAGCTTTCTTT.